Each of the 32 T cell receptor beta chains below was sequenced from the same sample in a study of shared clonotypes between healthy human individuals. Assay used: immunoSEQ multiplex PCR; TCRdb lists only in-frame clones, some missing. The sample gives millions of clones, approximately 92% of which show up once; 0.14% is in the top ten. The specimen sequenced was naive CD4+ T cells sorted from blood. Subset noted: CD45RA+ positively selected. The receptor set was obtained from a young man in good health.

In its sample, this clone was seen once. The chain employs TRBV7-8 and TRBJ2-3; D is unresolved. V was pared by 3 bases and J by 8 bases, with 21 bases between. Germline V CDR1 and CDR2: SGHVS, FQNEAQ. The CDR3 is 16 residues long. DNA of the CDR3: TGTGCCAGCAGCTTTAGAGGTCCCTCCCTCCCGGGTACGCAGTATTTT. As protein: CASSFRGPSLPGTQYF. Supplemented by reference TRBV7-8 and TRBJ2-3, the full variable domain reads GAGVSQSPRYKVAKRGQDVALRCDPISGHVSLFWYQQALGQGPEFLTYFQNEAQLDKSGLPSDRFFAERPEGSVSTLKIQRTQQEDSAVYLCASSFRGPSLPGTQYFGPGTRLTVL.

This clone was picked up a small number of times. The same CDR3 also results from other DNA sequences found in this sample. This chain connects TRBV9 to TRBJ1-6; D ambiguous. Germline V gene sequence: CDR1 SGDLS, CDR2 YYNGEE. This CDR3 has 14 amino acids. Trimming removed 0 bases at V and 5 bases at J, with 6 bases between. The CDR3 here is CASSVEGNNSPLHF. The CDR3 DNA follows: TGTGCCAGCAGCGTAGAAGGGAATAATTCACCCCTCCACTTT.

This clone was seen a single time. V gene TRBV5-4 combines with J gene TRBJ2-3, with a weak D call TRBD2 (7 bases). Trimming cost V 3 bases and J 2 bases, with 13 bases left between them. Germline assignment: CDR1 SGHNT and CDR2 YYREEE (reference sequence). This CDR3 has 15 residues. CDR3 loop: CASSWSAGATDTQYF. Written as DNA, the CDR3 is TGTGCCAGCAGCTGGAGCGCGGGGGCCACAGATACGCAGTATTTT. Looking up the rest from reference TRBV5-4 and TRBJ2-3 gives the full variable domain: ETGVTQSPTHLIKTRGQQVTLRCSSQSGHNTVSWYQQALGQGPQFIFQYYREEENGRGNFPPRFSGLQFPNYSSELNVNALELDDSALYLCASSWSAGATDTQYFGPGTRLTVL.

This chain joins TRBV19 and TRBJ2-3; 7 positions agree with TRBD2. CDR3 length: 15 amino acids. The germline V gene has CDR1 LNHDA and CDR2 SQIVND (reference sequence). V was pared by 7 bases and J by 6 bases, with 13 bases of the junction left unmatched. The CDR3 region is CASMGGKGVLDTQYF. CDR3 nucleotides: TGTGCCAGTATGGGGGGGAAAGGGGTTCTGGATACGCAGTATTTT.

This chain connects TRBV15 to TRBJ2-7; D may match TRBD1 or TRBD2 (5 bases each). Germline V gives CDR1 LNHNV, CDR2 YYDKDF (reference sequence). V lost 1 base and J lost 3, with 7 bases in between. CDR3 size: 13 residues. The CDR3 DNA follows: TGTGCCACCAGCAGAGGGGGGAACTACGAGCAGTACTTC. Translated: CATSRGGNYEQYF.

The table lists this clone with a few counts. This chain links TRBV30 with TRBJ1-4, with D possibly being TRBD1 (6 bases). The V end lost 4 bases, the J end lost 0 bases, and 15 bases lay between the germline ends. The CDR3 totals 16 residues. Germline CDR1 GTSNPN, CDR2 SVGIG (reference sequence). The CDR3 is CAWMNRVWATNEKLFF. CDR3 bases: TGTGCCTGGATGAACAGGGTGTGGGCAACTAATGAAAAACTGTTTTTT.

The CDR3 DNA sequence: TGTGCCCCCTGGGCAGGCGAGGCGATGTTTTTT. Translated, it gives CAPWAGEAMFF. This rearrangement joins TRBV11-2 to TRBJ1-4; unclear D gene. Germline-derived CDR1 and CDR2 are SGHAT and FQNNGV. With 11 bases removed from V and 15 bases from J, the gap between germline ends came to 19 bases. This CDR3 has 11 residues.

CDR3: CASSPGGATDTQYF. The DNA of the CDR3 is TGTGCCAGCAGCCCAGGGGGGGCCACAGATACGCAGTATTTT. The chain links TRBV5-6 to TRBJ2-3; D may be TRBD1 or TRBD2 (7 bases each). The germline gives CDR1 SGHDT, CDR2 YYEEEE. Trimming removed 4 bases from V and 2 bases from J, with 11 bases in between. The CDR3 is 14 residues long.

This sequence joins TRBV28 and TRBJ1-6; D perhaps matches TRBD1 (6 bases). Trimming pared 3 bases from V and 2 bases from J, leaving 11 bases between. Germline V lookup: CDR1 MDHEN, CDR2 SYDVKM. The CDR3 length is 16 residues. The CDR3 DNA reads TGTGCCAGCAGTTTGTCAGGACAGCCCTATAATTCACCCCTCCACTTT. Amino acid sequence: CASSLSGQPYNSPLHF.

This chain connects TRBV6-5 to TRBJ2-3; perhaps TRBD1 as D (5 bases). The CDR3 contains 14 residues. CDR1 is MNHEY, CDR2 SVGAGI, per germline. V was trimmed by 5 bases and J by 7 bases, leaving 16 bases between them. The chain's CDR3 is CASSPLGEGNTQYF. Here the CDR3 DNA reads TGTGCCAGCAGTCCCTTAGGGGAAGGAAATACGCAGTATTTT.

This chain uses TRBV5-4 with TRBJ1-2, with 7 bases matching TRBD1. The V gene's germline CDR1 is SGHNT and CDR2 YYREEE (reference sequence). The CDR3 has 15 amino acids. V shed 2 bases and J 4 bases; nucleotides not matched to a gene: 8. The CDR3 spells CASSFSAGQSYGYTF. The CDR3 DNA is TGTGCCAGCAGCTTTTCTGCGGGACAGAGCTATGGCTACACCTTC.

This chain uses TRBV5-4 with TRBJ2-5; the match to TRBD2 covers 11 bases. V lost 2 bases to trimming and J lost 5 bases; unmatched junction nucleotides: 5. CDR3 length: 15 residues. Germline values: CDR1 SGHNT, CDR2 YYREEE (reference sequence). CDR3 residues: CASSFSGGGLETQYF. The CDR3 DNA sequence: TGTGCCAGCAGCTTTAGCGGGGGGGGGTTGGAGACCCAGTACTTC.

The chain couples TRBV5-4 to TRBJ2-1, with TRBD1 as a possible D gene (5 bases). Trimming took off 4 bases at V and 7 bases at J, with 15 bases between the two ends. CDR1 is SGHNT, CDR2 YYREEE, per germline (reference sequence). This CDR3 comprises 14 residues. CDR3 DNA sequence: TGTGCCAGCAGCGCACCAGGACCAGGGAATGAGCAGTTCTTC. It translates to CASSAPGPGNEQFF.

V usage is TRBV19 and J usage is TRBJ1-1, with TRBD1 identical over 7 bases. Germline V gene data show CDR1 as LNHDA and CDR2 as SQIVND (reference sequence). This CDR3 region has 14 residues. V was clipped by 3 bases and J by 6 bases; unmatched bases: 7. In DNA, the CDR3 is TGTGCCAGTAGTATGGACGACAGGGAAGCTGAAGCTTTCTTT. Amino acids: CASSMDDREAEAFF.

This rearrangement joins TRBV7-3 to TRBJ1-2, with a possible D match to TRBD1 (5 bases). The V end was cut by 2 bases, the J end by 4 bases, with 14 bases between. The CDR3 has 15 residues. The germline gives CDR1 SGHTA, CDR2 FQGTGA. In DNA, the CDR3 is TGTGCCAGCAGCTTAGAGTATGGTACAGGCTATGGCTACACCTTC. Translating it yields CASSLEYGTGYGYTF. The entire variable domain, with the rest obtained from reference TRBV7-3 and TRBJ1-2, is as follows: GAGVSQTPSNKVTEKGKYVELRCDPISGHTALYWYRQSLGQGPEFLIYFQGTGAADDSGLPNDRFFAVRPEGSVSTLKIQRTERGDSAVYLCASSLEYGTGYGYTFGSGTRLTVV.

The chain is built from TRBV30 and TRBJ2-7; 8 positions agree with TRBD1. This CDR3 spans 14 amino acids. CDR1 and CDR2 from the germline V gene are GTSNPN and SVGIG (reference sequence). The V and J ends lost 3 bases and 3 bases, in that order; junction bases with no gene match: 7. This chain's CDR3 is CAWSGTGLFYEQYF. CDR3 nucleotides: TGTGCCTGGAGCGGGACAGGCCTATTCTACGAGCAGTACTTC. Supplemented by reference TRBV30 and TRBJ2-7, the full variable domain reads SQTIHQWPATLVQPVGSPLSLECTVEGTSNPNLYWYRQAAGRGLQLLFYSVGIGQISSEVPQNLSASRPQDRQFILSSKKLLLSDSGFYLCAWSGTGLFYEQYFGPGTRLTVT.

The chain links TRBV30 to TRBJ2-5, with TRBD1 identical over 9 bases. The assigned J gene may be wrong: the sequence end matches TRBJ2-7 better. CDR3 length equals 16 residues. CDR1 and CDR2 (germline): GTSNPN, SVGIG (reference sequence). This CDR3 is CAWSVPPTGGISEQYF. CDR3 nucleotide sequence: TGTGCCTGGAGTGTTCCCCCGACAGGGGGAATAAGCGAGCAGTACTTC.

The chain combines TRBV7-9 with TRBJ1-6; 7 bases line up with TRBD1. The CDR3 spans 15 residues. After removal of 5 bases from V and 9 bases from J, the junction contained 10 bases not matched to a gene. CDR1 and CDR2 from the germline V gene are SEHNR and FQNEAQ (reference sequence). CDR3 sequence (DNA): TGTGCCAGCAGCCTCGACCAGGGGGGCGGTTCACCCCTCCACTTT. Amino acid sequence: CASSLDQGGGSPLHF. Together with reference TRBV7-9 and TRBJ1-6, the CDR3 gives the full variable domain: DTGVSQNPRHKITKRGQNVTFRCDPISEHNRLYWYRQTLGQGPEFLTYFQNEAQLEKSRLLSDRFSAERPKGSFSTLEIQRTEQGDSAMYLCASSLDQGGGSPLHFGNGTRLTVT.

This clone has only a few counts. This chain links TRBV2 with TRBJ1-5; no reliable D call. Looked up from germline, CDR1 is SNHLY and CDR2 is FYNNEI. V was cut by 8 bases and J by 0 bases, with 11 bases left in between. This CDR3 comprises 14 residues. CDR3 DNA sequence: TGTGCCAGCGAAAGGGATTATAGCAATCAGCCCCAGCATTTT. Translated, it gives CASERDYSNQPQHF.

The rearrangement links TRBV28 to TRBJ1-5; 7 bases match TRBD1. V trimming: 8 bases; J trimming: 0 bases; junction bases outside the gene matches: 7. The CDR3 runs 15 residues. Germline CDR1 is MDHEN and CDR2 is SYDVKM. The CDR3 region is CASETGSLSNQPQHF. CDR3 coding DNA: TGTGCCAGCGAGACAGGGTCCCTTAGCAATCAGCCCCAGCATTTT.

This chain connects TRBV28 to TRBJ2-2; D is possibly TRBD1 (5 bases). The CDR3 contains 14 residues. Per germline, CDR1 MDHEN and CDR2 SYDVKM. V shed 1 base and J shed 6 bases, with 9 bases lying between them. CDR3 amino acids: CASSLSGLAGELFF. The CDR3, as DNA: TGTGCCAGCAGTTTATCAGGGCTCGCCGGGGAGCTGTTTTTT.

CDR3 region: CASGGGRWANVLTF. CDR3 DNA sequence: TGTGCCTCAGGGGGGGGCCGCTGGGCCAACGTCCTGACTTTC. V gene TRBV28 combines with J gene TRBJ2-6, with D tentatively TRBD1 or TRBD2 (7 bases each). Trimming stripped 11 bases from V and 5 bases from J, with 16 bases between. This CDR3 comprises 14 residues. CDR1 is MDHEN, CDR2 SYDVKM, per germline. Looking up the rest from reference TRBV28 and TRBJ2-6 gives the full variable domain: DVKVTQSSRYLVKRTGEKVFLECVQDMDHENMFWYRQDPGLGLRLIYFSYDVKMKEKGDIPEGYSVSREKKERFSLILESASTNQTSMYLCASGGGRWANVLTFGAGSRLTVL.

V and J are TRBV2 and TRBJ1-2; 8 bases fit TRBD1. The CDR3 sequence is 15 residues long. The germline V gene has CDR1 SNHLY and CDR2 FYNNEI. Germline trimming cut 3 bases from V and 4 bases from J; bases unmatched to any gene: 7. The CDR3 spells CASSEATGAIYGYTF. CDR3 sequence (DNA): TGTGCCAGCAGTGAGGCGACAGGGGCCATCTATGGCTACACCTTC. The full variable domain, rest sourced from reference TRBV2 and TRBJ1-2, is EPEVTQTPSHQVTQMGQEVILRCVPISNHLYFYWYRQILGQKVEFLVSFYNNEISEKSEIFDDQFSVERPDGSNFTLKIRSTKLEDSAMYFCASSEATGAIYGYTFGSGTRLTVV.

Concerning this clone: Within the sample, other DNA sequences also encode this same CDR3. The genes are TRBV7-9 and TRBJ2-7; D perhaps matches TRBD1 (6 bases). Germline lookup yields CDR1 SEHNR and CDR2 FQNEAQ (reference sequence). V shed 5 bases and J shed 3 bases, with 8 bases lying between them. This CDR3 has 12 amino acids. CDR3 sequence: CASSLQGYEQYF. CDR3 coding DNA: TGTGCCAGCAGCCTACAGGGCTACGAGCAGTACTTC.

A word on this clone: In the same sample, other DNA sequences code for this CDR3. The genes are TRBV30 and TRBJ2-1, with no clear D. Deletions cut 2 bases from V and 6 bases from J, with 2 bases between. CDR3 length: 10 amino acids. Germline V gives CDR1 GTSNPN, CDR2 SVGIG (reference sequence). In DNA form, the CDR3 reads TGTGCCTGGAGTTCCAATGAGCAGTTCTTC. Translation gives CAWSSNEQFF. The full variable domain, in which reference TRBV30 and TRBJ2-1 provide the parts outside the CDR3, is SQTIHQWPATLVQPVGSPLSLECTVEGTSNPNLYWYRQAAGRGLQLLFYSVGIGQISSEVPQNLSASRPQDRQFILSSKKLLLSDSGFYLCAWSSNEQFFGPGTRLTVL.

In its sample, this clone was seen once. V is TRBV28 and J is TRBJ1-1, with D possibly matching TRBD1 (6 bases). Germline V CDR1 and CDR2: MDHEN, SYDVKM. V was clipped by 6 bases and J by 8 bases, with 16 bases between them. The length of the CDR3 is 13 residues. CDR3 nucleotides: TGTGCCAGCAGGACTGGGGGCGCTGGAGAAGCTTTCTTT. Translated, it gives CASRTGGAGEAFF.

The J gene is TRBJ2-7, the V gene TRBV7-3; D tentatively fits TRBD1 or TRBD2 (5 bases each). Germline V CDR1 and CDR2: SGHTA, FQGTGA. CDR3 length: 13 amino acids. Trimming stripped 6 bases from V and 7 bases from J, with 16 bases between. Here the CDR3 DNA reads TGTGCCAGCAGACCGGGACCTCTTGGGGAGCAGTACTTC. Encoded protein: CASRPGPLGEQYF.

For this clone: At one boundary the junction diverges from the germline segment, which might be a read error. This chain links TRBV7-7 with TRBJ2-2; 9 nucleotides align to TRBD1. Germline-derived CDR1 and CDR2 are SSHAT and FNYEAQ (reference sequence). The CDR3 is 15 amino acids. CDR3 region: CASSFLGQGLGELFF. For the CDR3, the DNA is TGTGCTAGCAGCTTCCTTGGACAGGGGTTGGGGGAGCTGTTTTTT. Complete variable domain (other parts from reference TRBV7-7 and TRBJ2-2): GAGVSQSPRYKVTKRGQDVTLRCDPISSHATLYWYQQALGQGPEFLTYFNYEAQPDKSGLPSDRFSAERPEGSISTLTIQRTEQRDSAMYRCASSFLGQGLGELFFGEGSRLTVL.

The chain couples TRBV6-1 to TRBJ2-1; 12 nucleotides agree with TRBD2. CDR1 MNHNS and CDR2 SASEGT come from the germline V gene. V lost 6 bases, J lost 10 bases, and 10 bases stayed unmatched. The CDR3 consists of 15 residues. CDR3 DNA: TGTGCCAGCAGCCCCTCTAGCGGGGGGGCGAGGGAGCAGTTCTTC. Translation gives CASSPSSGGAREQFF.

CDR3 bases: TGCGCCAGCAGCTTGGACGTTAGCGGGAGTATTTACTACGAGCAGTACTTC. Amino acid sequence: CASSLDVSGSIYYEQYF. The chain is built from TRBV5-1 and TRBJ2-7; 9 bases agree with TRBD2. The CDR3 has 17 amino acids. CDR1 is SGHRS and CDR2 is YFSETQ in the germline V gene. V was clipped by 0 bases and J by 3 bases; unmatched bases: 10.

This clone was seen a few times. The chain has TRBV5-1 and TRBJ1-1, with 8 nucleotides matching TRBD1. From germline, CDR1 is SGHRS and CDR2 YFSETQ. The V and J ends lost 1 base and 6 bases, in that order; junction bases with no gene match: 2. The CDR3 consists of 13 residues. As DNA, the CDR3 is TGCGCCAGCAGCTTGATGGACAGGGCTGAAGCTTTCTTT. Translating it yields CASSLMDRAEAFF.

The CDR3 nucleotides are TGTGCCAGCAGCTTGTACCAGACGGGGGGCGGAGGGATGGGCGAGCAGTACTTC. As protein: CASSLYQTGGGGMGEQYF. The gene calls are TRBV5-6 and TRBJ2-7; D is possibly TRBD2 (7 bases). This CDR3 comprises 18 residues. V dropped 1 base and J dropped 6 bases, with 26 bases sitting between them. The V gene's germline CDR1 is SGHDT and CDR2 YYEEEE.